The TCR beta chain described here comes from a study of breast tumors, draining lymph nodes, adjacent tissues. Whole-study results and caveats: That most tumor T cells come from lymph nodes remained unproven.

Axillary draining lymph nodes of breast cancer patients supplied the node samples. There are many counts of this clonotype. What it recognizes is unknown. MiXCR, run by TCRdb on the multiplex PCR reads, gives a single entry per CDR3 protein. Among 150,000 to 200,000 distinct CDR3 sequences listed, 33% were seen once. Sequencing used axillary lymph node tissue. This receptor was identified in a female donor with breast cancer. Some clones in this sample may be carry-over from other donors' samples.

DNA for the CDR3: TGTGCCAGTAGTATAACTAGCGGCACAGATACGCAGTATTTT. Its translation is CASSITSGTDTQYF. The rearrangement uses TRBV19 and TRBJ2-3; 7 bases fit TRBD2. Trimming removed 2 bases from V and 1 base from J; junction bases left unmatched: 0. The CDR3 is 14 amino acids. The V gene's germline CDR1 is LNHDA and CDR2 SQIVND (reference sequence).